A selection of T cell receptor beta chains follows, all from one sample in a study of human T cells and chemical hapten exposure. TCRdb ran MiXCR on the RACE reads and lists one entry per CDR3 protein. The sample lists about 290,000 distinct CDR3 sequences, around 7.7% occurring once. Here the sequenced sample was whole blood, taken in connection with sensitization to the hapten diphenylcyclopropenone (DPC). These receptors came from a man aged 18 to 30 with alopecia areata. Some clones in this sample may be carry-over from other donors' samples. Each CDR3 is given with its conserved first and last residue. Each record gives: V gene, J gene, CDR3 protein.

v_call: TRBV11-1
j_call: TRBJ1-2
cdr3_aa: CASSLDGAGYTF

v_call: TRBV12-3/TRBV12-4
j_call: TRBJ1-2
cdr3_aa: CASSRVSEGYTF

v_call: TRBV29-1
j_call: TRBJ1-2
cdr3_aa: CSVALRYGYTF

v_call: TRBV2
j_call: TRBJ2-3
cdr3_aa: CASSETSGGTDTQYF

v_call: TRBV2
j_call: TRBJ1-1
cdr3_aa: CASSEFGNTEAFF

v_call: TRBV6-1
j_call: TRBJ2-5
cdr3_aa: CASSLYGQGEETQYF

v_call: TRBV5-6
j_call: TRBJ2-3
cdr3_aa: CASSWARQRIVDTQYF

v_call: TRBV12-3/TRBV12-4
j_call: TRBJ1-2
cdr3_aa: CASSFNFYGYTF

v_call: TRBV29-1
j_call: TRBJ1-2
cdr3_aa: CSVVWGSYGYTF

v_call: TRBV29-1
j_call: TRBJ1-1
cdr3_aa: CSVGTPRTTEAFF

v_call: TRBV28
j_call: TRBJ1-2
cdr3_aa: CASLTASRDRVGYTF

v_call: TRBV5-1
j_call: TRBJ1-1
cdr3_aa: CASSSGTPGTEAFF

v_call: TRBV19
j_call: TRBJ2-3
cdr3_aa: CASSISHTDTQYF

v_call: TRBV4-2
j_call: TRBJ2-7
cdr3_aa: CASSQDSDRVAYEQYF

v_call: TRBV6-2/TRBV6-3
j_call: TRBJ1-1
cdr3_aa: CASSYLRMNTEAFF

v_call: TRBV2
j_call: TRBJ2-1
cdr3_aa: CASSTDGFYNEQFF

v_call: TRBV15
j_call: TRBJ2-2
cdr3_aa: CATSRAGRGRLAGELFF

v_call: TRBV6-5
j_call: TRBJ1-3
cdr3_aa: CASSYSGSGNTIYF

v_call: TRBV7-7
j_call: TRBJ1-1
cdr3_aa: CASSVNRNTEAFF

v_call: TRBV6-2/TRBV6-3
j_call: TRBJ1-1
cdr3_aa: CASSTGNTEAFF

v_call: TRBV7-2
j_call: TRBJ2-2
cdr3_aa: CASSEVTGELFF

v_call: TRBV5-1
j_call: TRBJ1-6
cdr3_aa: CASSLTLYRGYNSPLHF

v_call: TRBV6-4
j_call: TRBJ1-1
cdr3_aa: CASSAEGGAAEAFF

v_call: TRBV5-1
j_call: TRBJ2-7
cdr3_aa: CASSPSPGTVYEQYF

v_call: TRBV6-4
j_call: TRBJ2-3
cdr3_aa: CATSLASGSTDTQYF

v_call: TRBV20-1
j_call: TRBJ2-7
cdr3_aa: CSAPRDRSYEQYF